Listed here are 28 T cell receptor beta chains from one sample, sequenced in a study of follicular helper T cells after annual influenza vaccination. Clones were sequenced by immunoSEQ multiplex PCR, and TCRdb holds only the in-frame ones, with some missing. The repertoire has about 6,600 clones, over 75% of them found once; the top ten carry under 0.6%. Described time point: 2015-2016 season, 7 days after influenza vaccination. The sample consisted of CXCR5- memory CD4+ T cells sorted from blood, taken 7 days after influenza vaccination. Source of these receptors: an adult who received the influenza vaccine.

This chain links TRBV19 with TRBJ2-1, with 12 nucleotides matching TRBD2. Germline V gene lookup returns CDR1 LNHDA and CDR2 SQIVND (reference sequence). With V trimmed by 4 bases and J by 6 bases, 10 bases remained unmatched. This CDR3 contains 17 residues. The CDR3 is CASSRTSLAGGSNEQFF. The CDR3 nucleotides read TGTGCCAGTAGTAGGACCTCTCTAGCGGGGGGGAGCAATGAGCAGTTCTTC.

This chain joins TRBV28 and TRBJ1-2; D remains ambiguous. This CDR3 has 14 residues. Germline V gene sequence: CDR1 MDHEN, CDR2 SYDVKM. V dropped 4 bases and J dropped 8 bases, with 17 bases sitting between them. DNA for the CDR3: TGTGCCAGCAGTTCCGCAAGCCTAATCGAAGGCTACACCTTC. Protein product: CASSSASLIEGYTF.

The V call is TRBV6-5, the J call TRBJ2-3; D is possibly TRBD2 (6 bases). The germline CDR1 and CDR2 sequences are MNHEY and SVGAGI. CDR3 length: 12 amino acids. V lost 4 bases and J 5 bases, leaving 7 bases between the germline ends. The CDR3 reads CASSWGEDTQYF. The DNA for the CDR3 is TGTGCCAGCAGTTGGGGGGAAGATACGCAGTATTTT.

This chain connects TRBV5-1 to TRBJ2-3; the D call may be TRBD1 or TRBD2 (5 bases each). The CDR3 has 14 amino acids. V lost 0 bases to trimming and J lost 2 bases, with 7 bases between them. CDR1 is SGHRS and CDR2 is YFSETQ in the germline V gene. The CDR3: CASSLGGFTDTQYF. DNA for the CDR3: TGCGCCAGCAGCTTGGGGGGGTTCACAGATACGCAGTATTTT.

V usage is TRBV2 and J usage is TRBJ1-1; D is uncertain. CDR1 SNHLY and CDR2 FYNNEI come from the germline V gene. CDR3 length: 15 residues. V lost 1 base and J 2 bases, leaving 11 bases between the germline ends. The CDR3: CASSEEYRHNTEAFF. The CDR3 nucleotides are TGTGCCAGCAGTGAAGAATATCGGCATAACACTGAAGCTTTCTTT.

This chain uses TRBV27 with TRBJ1-1; 10 positions match TRBD1. The CDR3 contains 14 residues. CDR1 is MNHEY and CDR2 is SMNVEV in the germline V gene (reference sequence). V lost 5 bases and J lost 8; bases outside the gene matches: 8. The CDR3 loop reads CASSGGQGLFEAFF. As DNA, the CDR3 is TGTGCCAGCAGTGGGGGACAGGGGCTTTTCGAAGCTTTCTTT.

V and J are TRBV9 and TRBJ2-3, with D perhaps TRBD1 (5 bases). The germline V gene encodes CDR1 SGDLS and CDR2 YYNGEE. The CDR3 runs 15 residues. Trimming removed 0 bases from V and 4 bases from J, with 12 bases in between. The CDR3 sequence: CASSVAGQGPDTQYF. DNA for the CDR3: TGTGCCAGCAGCGTAGCAGGGCAGGGCCCAGATACGCAGTATTTT.

The chain combines TRBV18 with TRBJ2-2; the match to TRBD2 covers 10 bases. V lost 1 base to trimming and J lost 1 base; unmatched junction nucleotides: 0. From germline, CDR1 is KGHSH and CDR2 LQKENI. CDR3 size: 16 residues. The CDR3 nucleotides read TGTGCCAGCTCACCACGACTAGCGGGGAACACCGGGGAGCTGTTTTTT. Amino acid sequence: CASSPRLAGNTGELFF.

This rearrangement joins TRBV11-2 to TRBJ2-6; no firm D call. V gave up 4 bases and J gave up 3 bases, with 16 bases separating them. CDR3 length: 17 amino acids. In germline, CDR1 is SGHAT, CDR2 FQNNGV. The CDR3 reads CASSSRSLGIGANVLTF. The CDR3 DNA reads TGTGCCAGCAGCTCTAGATCATTGGGGATTGGGGCCAACGTCCTGACTTTC.

This chain uses TRBV7-2 with TRBJ2-1, with unresolved D. The CDR3 extends over 13 amino acids. The V end was cut by 6 bases, the J end by 1 base, with 7 bases between. Germline V lookup: CDR1 SGHTA, CDR2 FQGNSA. The CDR3 DNA reads as TGTGCCAGCAGGGGTAGTTCCTACAATGAGCAGTTCTTC. Its translation: CASRGSSYNEQFF.

This rearrangement joins TRBV7-8 to TRBJ2-2; 7 bases are a match to TRBD2. CDR3 size: 15 residues. The germline CDR1 and CDR2 sequences are SGHVS and FQNEAQ. V was pared by 5 bases and J by 9 bases, with 12 bases of the junction left unmatched. The CDR3 nucleotides read TGTGCCAGCAGCGGTCCCGGGACTATGATTCGGGAGCTGTTTTTT. It encodes CASSGPGTMIRELFF.

V usage is TRBV19 and J usage is TRBJ1-5, with 7 bases fitting TRBD1. The V gene's germline CDR1 is LNHDA and CDR2 SQIVND (reference sequence). The J segment lost 2 bases and the V segment lost 7 bases, leaving 14 bases of the junction unmatched. The CDR3 has 17 residues. DNA of the CDR3: TGTGCCAGTACCAACAGGCACAGGGGTTCGGGCAATCAGCCCCAGCATTTT. This gives the protein CASTNRHRGSGNQPQHF.

CDR3 nucleotide sequence: TGTGCCAGCAGCTTGGGGCCCCACAATGAGCAGTTCTTC. This encodes CASSLGPHNEQFF. V gene TRBV5-5 combines with J gene TRBJ2-1; no definite D call. The germline CDR1 and CDR2 sequences are SGHKS and YYEKEE (reference sequence). The CDR3 has 13 residues. V lost 0 bases and J 5 bases, leaving 6 bases between the germline ends.

V and J are TRBV9 and TRBJ1-5, with a possible D match to TRBD1 (6 bases). Germline CDR1 and CDR2: SGDLS and YYNGEE. Trimming left V 3 bases short and J 6 bases short, with 19 bases between. This CDR3 spans 16 amino acids. The CDR3 coding sequence is TGTGCCAGCAGCGCTGACGAGGGGGGGAGAATTCAGCCCCAGCATTTT. Translation: CASSADEGGRIQPQHF.

The genes are TRBV27 and TRBJ2-1; 8 bases align to TRBD1. Germline lookup yields CDR1 MNHEY and CDR2 SMNVEV (reference sequence). The CDR3 consists of 19 residues. V was pared by 5 bases and J by 6 bases, with 21 bases of the junction left unmatched. This chain's CDR3 is CASSPQVPGQVAGINEQFF. The CDR3 DNA reads as TGTGCCAGCAGTCCTCAAGTCCCGGGACAGGTCGCGGGTATCAATGAGCAGTTCTTC.

A single count supports this clone. The rearrangement joins TRBV27 to TRBJ2-7; 7 nucleotides align to TRBD1. V gave up 0 bases and J gave up 6 bases; unmatched junction bases: 11. The germline V gene encodes CDR1 MNHEY and CDR2 SMNVEV (reference sequence). The CDR3 is 16 amino acids. The CDR3 spells CASSLSAAGGSAEQYF. CDR3 DNA sequence: TGTGCCAGCAGTTTATCGGCGGCAGGGGGATCCGCCGAGCAGTACTTC.

J is TRBJ2-3 and V is TRBV7-2, with D unclear. CDR1 is SGHTA and CDR2 is FQGNSA in the germline V gene. Trimming shortened V by 7 bases and J by 7 bases, and 12 bases separated the two germline ends. The CDR3 is made up of 12 amino acids. The CDR3 here is CASNTGPNTQYF. The CDR3 DNA is TGTGCCAGCAACACCGGGCCGAATACGCAGTATTTT. The full variable domain, with the rest looked up from reference TRBV7-2 and TRBJ2-3, is GAGVSQSPSNKVTEKGKDVELRCDPISGHTALYWYRQSLGQGLEFLIYFQGNSAPDKSGLPSDRFSAERTGGSVSTLTIQRTQQEDSAVYLCASNTGPNTQYFGPGTRLTVL.

The V call is TRBV5-4, the J call TRBJ1-2, with a weak D call TRBD1 (5 bases). The CDR3 has 16 residues. Trimming stripped 6 bases from V and 0 bases from J, with 18 bases between. Germline CDR1 reads SGHNT; CDR2 reads YYREEE (reference sequence). CDR3 in DNA: TGTGCCAGCAACCTGGAGGCAGGGTCAACTAACTATGGCTACACCTTC. The encoded protein is CASNLEAGSTNYGYTF. The entire variable domain, with the rest obtained from reference TRBV5-4 and TRBJ1-2, is as follows: ETGVTQSPTHLIKTRGQQVTLRCSSQSGHNTVSWYQQALGQGPQFIFQYYREEENGRGNFPPRFSGLQFPNYSSELNVNALELDDSALYLCASNLEAGSTNYGYTFGSGTRLTVV.

This clone occurred once. This chain uses TRBV5-8 with TRBJ1-3; weak D call: TRBD1 (5 bases). V was shortened by 6 bases and J by 5 bases, with 15 bases between the two germline ends. The CDR3 contains 14 residues. The germline CDR1 and CDR2 sequences are SGHTS and YDEGEE. The CDR3 DNA follows: TGTGCCAGCAACTATTGGGACGTACGAAACACCATATATTTT. Its protein product is CASNYWDVRNTIYF.

The chain is built from TRBV6-1 and TRBJ2-3; possibly TRBD1 for D (6 bases). Germline assignment: CDR1 MNHNS and CDR2 SASEGT. The length of the CDR3 is 15 residues. Trimming took 6 bases from V and 1 from J, leaving 14 bases between them. CDR3 DNA sequence: TGTGCCAGCAGGCACCAGGGGCCCGGCACAGATACGCAGTATTTT. It specifies CASRHQGPGTDTQYF.

This chain joins TRBV5-8 and TRBJ2-7, with D perhaps matching TRBD2 (6 bases). Deletions cut 4 bases from V and 2 bases from J, with 10 bases between. Germline loops: CDR1 SGHTS, CDR2 YDEGEE. The CDR3 covers 13 residues. CDR3 sequence: CASSRDSAYEQYF. The CDR3 DNA reads TGTGCCAGCAGCCGGGACTCCGCCTACGAGCAGTACTTC.

The V and J genes are TRBV10-3 and TRBJ1-2; D unresolved. The CDR3 sequence is 11 residues long. The ends were cut back, 0 bases at V and 8 bases at J, with 4 bases in the middle. The germline V gene encodes CDR1 ENHRY and CDR2 SYGVKD. As DNA, the CDR3 is TGTGCCATCAGTGAGTCGCGGGGCTACACCTTC. Its protein is CAISESRGYTF.

The gene calls are TRBV27 and TRBJ1-1; tentative D call: TRBD1 (6 bases). The CDR3 sequence is 16 residues long. V was cut by 5 bases and J by 3 bases, with 19 bases left in between. Germline-derived CDR1 and CDR2 are MNHEY and SMNVEV (reference sequence). The CDR3 loop reads CASSKLFETGYTEAFF. The DNA of the CDR3 is TGTGCCAGCAGTAAACTATTCGAGACAGGCTACACTGAAGCTTTCTTT.

The chain joins TRBV6-5 to TRBJ1-2; D unresolved. The germline CDR1 and CDR2 sequences are MNHEY and SVGAGI. The CDR3 is 13 amino acids. The V end lost 0 bases, the J end lost 4 bases, and 6 bases lay between the germline ends. The CDR3 DNA follows: TGTGCCAGCAGTTACTCGGGCCTCTATGGCTACACCTTC. It is translated as CASSYSGLYGYTF.

This sequence joins TRBV5-4 and TRBJ2-5, with 9 nucleotides matching TRBD2. CDR1 is SGHNT, CDR2 YYREEE, per germline (reference sequence). V dropped 0 bases and J dropped 3; count of bases not matched to a gene: 9. The CDR3 is 17 residues long. Written as DNA, the CDR3 is TGTGCCAGCAGCTTGGTAGGCCCTAGCGGGGCGAAAGAGACCCAGTACTTC. This encodes CASSLVGPSGAKETQYF. Full variable domain (remainder filled in from reference TRBV5-4 and TRBJ2-5): ETGVTQSPTHLIKTRGQQVTLRCSSQSGHNTVSWYQQALGQGPQFIFQYYREEENGRGNFPPRFSGLQFPNYSSELNVNALELDDSALYLCASSLVGPSGAKETQYFGPGTRLLVL.

V usage is TRBV7-9 and J usage is TRBJ2-7; TRBD1 matches 7 bases. V lost 6 bases, J lost 0 bases, and 5 bases stayed unmatched. This CDR3 contains 14 residues. Germline CDR1 is SEHNR and CDR2 is FQNEAQ (reference sequence). The CDR3 here is CASSRDSLSYEQYF. The CDR3 DNA reads as TGTGCCAGCAGTCGGGACAGCCTCTCCTACGAGCAGTACTTC.

This clone has only a few counts. This sequence joins TRBV7-2 and TRBJ2-7; 8 bases line up with TRBD1. Germline loops: CDR1 SGHTA, CDR2 FQGNSA. V lost 4 bases, J lost 5 bases, and 7 bases stayed unmatched. The CDR3 spans 14 residues. The CDR3 DNA sequence: TGTGCCAGCAGCTGGAGGCAGGGGGCCAACGAGCAGTACTTC. It translates to CASSWRQGANEQYF.

This clone has only one observation. The chain carries TRBV29-1 and TRBJ2-3, with a tentative D call TRBD1 (5 bases). V was shortened by 3 bases and J by 2 bases, with 9 bases between the two germline ends. There are 13 residues in the CDR3. From germline, CDR1 is SQVTM and CDR2 ANQGSEA. CDR3 DNA sequence: TGCAGCGTTGATAGCAGGGTCACAGATACGCAGTATTTT. Protein sequence: CSVDSRVTDTQYF.